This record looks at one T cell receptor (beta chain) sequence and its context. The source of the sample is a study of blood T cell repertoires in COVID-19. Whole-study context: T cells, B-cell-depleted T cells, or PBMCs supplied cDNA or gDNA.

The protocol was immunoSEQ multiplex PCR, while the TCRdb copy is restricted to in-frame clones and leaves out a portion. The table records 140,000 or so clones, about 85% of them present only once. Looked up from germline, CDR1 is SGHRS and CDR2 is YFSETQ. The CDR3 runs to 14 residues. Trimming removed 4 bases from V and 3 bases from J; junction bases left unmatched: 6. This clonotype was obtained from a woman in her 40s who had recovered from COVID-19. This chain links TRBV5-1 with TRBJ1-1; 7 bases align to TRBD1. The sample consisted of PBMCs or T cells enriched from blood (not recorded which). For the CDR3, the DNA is TGCGCCAGCAGCCGGGGGCAGGGGGACACTGAAGCTTTCTTT. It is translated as CASSRGQGDTEAFF.